This T cell receptor (beta chain) appears in the sequencing data of a study of T cell responses to AZD1222 COVID-19 vaccine. Germline V gene data show CDR1 as SGHAT and CDR2 as FQNNGV. The CDR3 totals 13 residues. Trimming cost V 4 bases and J 6 bases, with 13 bases left between them. Remarks on this clone: The target antigen is unknown.

Overall study findings and caveats: Repertoires in all cases were sampled only once the peak T cell response had passed.

TCRdb's copy holds only in-frame clones and misses some; the assay was immunoSEQ multiplex PCR. The data contain about 120,000 clones, about 86% of them singletons. This specimen was peripheral blood, taken 28 days after the second AZD1222 dose. This chain links TRBV11-2 with TRBJ2-7; perhaps TRBD2 as D (5 bases). The clonotype was recovered from an adult who received the AZD1222 COVID-19 vaccine. The CDR3 sequence: CASSSGSGAEQYF. CDR3 DNA: TGTGCCAGCAGCTCGGGATCAGGCGCCGAGCAGTACTTC.